This entry describes one T cell receptor (beta chain). This clonotype has a handful of counts. The antigen it binds to is not known. Per-base quality was not reported, and no clone a single base away is much larger than it. The data are from a study of T cell repertoires in cytomegalovirus infection (dated by TCRdb to between 2019 and 2020). About the investigation overall: The HLA type of each donor mattered for the analysis, because public TCR beta signatures pointed to carriage of CMV infection along with the matching HLA type. Beyond this particular receptor, the publication reports: The ex vivo response was dominated by HLA-C-restricted CMV-specific TCR beta clonotypes, which also provided the single most frequent clonotype in two of eight donors. In both this cohort and an independent roughly 330-donor cohort, the cumulative frequency of public TCR beta family members distinguished carriers of CMV infection plus the relevant HLA type.

For sequencing, an Illumina HiSeq 1500 was employed. The public reads were reprocessed in TCRdb via fastp at Q25 and MiXCR, keeping in-frame beta chains. Rows with a matching CDR3 protein are joined into one entry that keeps the most common DNA and genes. The sample includes under 800,000 distinct CDR3 sequences, with roughly 24% observed a single time. Jointly, the top ten make up approximately 8% of the sample. Source material: CD8+ T cells from PBMCs. The clonotype comes from a human donor in good health (CMV status not recorded). Some clones in this sample may be carry-over from other donors' samples.

The DNA sequence is TGTGCCAGCACCTATGGGACCGGGACAGGGGACACAGATACGCAGTATTTT. This translates into CASTYGTGTGDTDTQYF. The chain is made from TRBV5-6 and TRBJ2-3; a stretch of 10 junction bases matches TRBD1. Taken from the germline V gene, the CDR1 and CDR2 loops are SGHDT and YYEEEE. The CDR3, from cysteine to phenylalanine, totals 17 residues. Only CDR3 DNA is held: 51 bases, read in frame from base 1. V trim: 6 bases; J trim: 2 bases; unmatched bases: 12.